Here is one TCR beta chain with its context. Its antigen is unidentified. There are 14 residues in the CDR3. The germline V gene has CDR1 MNHNS and CDR2 SASEGT. Between the trimmed V and J ends, which lost 0 bases and 7 bases, there was a span of 9 bases. The sample is drawn from a study of vaccination and CD4 T cells after COVID-19. The overall study: The study enrolled six male and four female convalescents, two of whom were Hispanic. Two doses of either BNT162b2 or mRNA-1273 vaccine were given to participants. Cells were stimulated with overlapping spike peptides from SARS-CoV-2, HCoV-NL63, HCoV-OC43 and HCoV-229E.

The Oncomine TCR Beta short-read assay generated sequence data from the DNA of cultured CD4+ T cells. TCRdb recomputed calls from the PCR reads with MiXCR, one row per CDR3 protein. The profile shows more than 15,000 distinct CDR3 sequences, 29% of them singletons. As for treatment: roughly ten-day PBMC culture with coronavirus spike peptide pools or control peptides (ViraFEST assay). Positive PCR dates ranged from March to December 2020; these dates predated US Alpha, Beta and Delta variants. Sequenced sample: cultured CD4+ T cells from blood. The sequence was obtained from a human donor with COVID-19. The chain is built from TRBV6-1 and TRBJ2-2; no firm D call. DNA for the CDR3: TGTGCCAGCAGTGAAGCTACGGCCGGCGGGGAGCTGTTTTTT. This encodes CASSEATAGGELFF.